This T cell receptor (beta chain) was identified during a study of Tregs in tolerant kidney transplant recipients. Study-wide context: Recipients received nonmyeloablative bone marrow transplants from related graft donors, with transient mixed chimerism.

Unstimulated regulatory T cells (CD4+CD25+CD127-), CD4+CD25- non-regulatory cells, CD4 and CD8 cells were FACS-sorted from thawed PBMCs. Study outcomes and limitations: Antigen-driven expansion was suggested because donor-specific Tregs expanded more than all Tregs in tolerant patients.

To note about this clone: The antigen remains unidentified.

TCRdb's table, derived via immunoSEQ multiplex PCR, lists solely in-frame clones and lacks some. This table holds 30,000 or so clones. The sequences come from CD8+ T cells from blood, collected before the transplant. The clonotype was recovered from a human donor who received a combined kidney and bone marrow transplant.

The chain's CDR3 is CSARDARGHPYGYTF. The CDR3 DNA, read in part, is TGCAGTGCTAGAGATGCGAGAGGGCACCCCTATGGC. J is TRBJ1-2 and V is TRBV20-1; the D is unclear. The sequence runs out 3 residues before the end of the CDR3; the remainder is reconstructed from the germline J gene. The germline V gene encodes CDR1 DFQATT and CDR2 SNEGSKA (reference sequence). V lost 0 bases and J 4 bases, leaving 15 bases between the germline ends. The CDR3 sequence is 15 residues long.